This T cell receptor beta chain was recovered during a study of blood T cells in healthy people across ages. Study results and caveats: Observed TCR beta diversity showed a strong correlation with the percentage of naive T cells as measured by flow cytometry. Diversity was higher, and naive CD4+ cells more numerous, in long-lived donors than in aged donors.

A sample-barcoded 5' primer and a J-beta primer mix were used in a second PCR of roughly 6 to 12 cycles. All samples gave at least 2.5 million CDR3-containing paired-end reads. TCRdb processed the 5' RACE reads anew with MiXCR; each CDR3 protein has one entry. This table holds hundreds of thousands of distinct CDR3 sequences, under 30% found once. The germline V gene encodes CDR1 DFQATT and CDR2 SNEGSKA (reference sequence). Trimming removed 2 bases from V and 9 bases from J; junction bases left unmatched: 11. The CDR3 has 15 residues. Drawing of peripheral blood yielded about 9.7 milliliters from each donor. With respect to this clonotype: What it recognizes is unknown.

Sequencing used blood. The receptor comes from a woman aged 80 or over in good health. The V call is TRBV20-1, the J call TRBJ2-4; 9 nucleotides match TRBD1. The CDR3 protein is CSARPIAGQGTIQYF. DNA for the CDR3: TGCAGTGCTAGACCTATCGCGGGACAGGGAACCATTCAGTACTTC.